This record concerns one T cell receptor beta chain sequence. Its antigen is currently not known. Base qualities are not recorded, but no much larger clone differs from it by a single base. V sheds 5 bases and J sheds 7 bases, leaving 11 bases between their ends. Inclusive of the bounding cysteine and phenylalanine, the CDR3 is 12 residues long. Only CDR3 DNA remains: 36 bases, in frame from the first base. Via the germline V gene (reference sequence), CDR1 is SEHNR and CDR2 FQNEAQ. The sample comes from a study of blood T cells in healthy people across ages (dated by TCRdb to the mid-2010s). General notes on the study: In model experiments, template switching captured about one uniquely barcoded TCR beta cDNA molecule for every two T cells. For two donors (one aged 18 to 29 and one aged 80 or older), the study analyzed two additional independent replicas of 1 million unique cDNA reads from the same blood draw. Donors of different ages were randomly distributed across sequencing lanes to avoid experimental bias. Using deep sequencing normalized with unique cDNA molecular identifiers, the study measured how TCR beta repertoire diversity changes with age. Donors were grouped into four age groups: young (average 16 years), middle-aged (roughly 40), aged (around 62) and long-lived (approximately 82). Here is what the overall study found, with its caveats: Because profiling used bulk unsorted PBMCs, naive and antigen-experienced compartments could not be compared conclusively. Compared with the aged group, the long-lived group had more naive CD4+ T cells, fewer expanded clones and increased TCR diversity, suggesting age selection. Observed TCR beta diversity per million T cells fell roughly linearly with age, and a significant reduction was already apparent by age roughly 41. A strong correlation was found between observed TCR beta diversity and the percentage of naive T cells measured by flow cytometry. Estimates of total diversity from one million sequenced T cells were regarded as lower bounds and underestimates. Because the CMV infection status of the donors was unknown, age-related changes in expanded clonotypes may potentially have been confounded.

Systemically healthy Caucasian individuals from Russia, 35 to 50 in total and aged roughly 6 to 90 years, were included as donors. Each donor gave about 9.8 milliliters of peripheral blood, drawn into EDTA-treated Vacutainer tubes. Ficoll-Paque density-gradient centrifugation was used to isolate PBMCs, with at least 6.5 million per sample. Trizol reagent was used to extract total RNA from PBMCs, with at least 5 micrograms per sample. Naive CD45RAhigh/CD27high T cell percentages were measured by flow cytometry on a PBMC aliquot from every donor. The protocol used for the library was 5' RACE. The instrument given in TCRdb is Illumina HiSeq 2500. The second PCR ran for about 6 to 12 cycles and used a J-beta primer mix along with a sample-barcoded 5' primer. A unique molecular identifier was introduced onto each TCR beta cDNA molecule by a template-switch 5' adaptor carrying 12 random nucleotides. Each sample yielded at least 3 million CDR3-containing paired-end reads. First-strand cDNA synthesis was performed from all RNA using the Mint cDNA synthesis kit, with priming by a TRBC-specific oligonucleotide. Following uracil-DNA glycosylase treatment, a first 18-cycle PCR with universal primers M1SS and BC2_uni_R was performed on all cDNA. Per the source publication's procedure: Normalization of each sample was performed by random selection of 1 million high-quality reads, each carrying a distinct molecular identifier. Instead of being binned into consensus sequences, reads that shared molecular identifiers were thrown out. MiTCR, run with a Q25 quality threshold and the strictest error-elimination algorithm, handled CDR3 identification, clonotype clustering and error correction. Lower-bound total TCR beta diversity was estimated with a nonparametric unseen species model using Euler transformation. TCRdb trimmed public reads at Q25 via fastp, called clones via MiXCR and kept in-frame beta chains. Rows with one shared CDR3 protein collapse into an entry with the most common genes and DNA. Here the V and J calls rest on TCRdb's processing, not on the authors' analysis. In all, the sample holds roughly 1,500,000 distinct CDR3 sequences, and roughly 32% of those were seen once. The biggest ten clones account for approximately 10% of the sample.

The chain joins TRBV7-9 to TRBJ1-1; no D gene is confidently identified. Input material: blood. The TCR was taken from a woman aged 25 to 45 in good health. The DNA sequence follows: TGTGCCAGCAGCCACCAAAATAATGAAGCTTTCTTT. Its translation is CASSHQNNEAFF.